The 18 T cell receptor beta chains listed next were all sequenced from one sample in a study of cytomegalovirus exposure and HLA in healthy donors. The repertoire was sequenced with immunoSEQ multiplex PCR; TCRdb's copy has only in-frame clones and lacks some. The sample contains some 150,000 clones, less than 90% of which appear only once. Sequencing was performed on PBMCs. The receptor set was obtained from a woman under 30 in good health and CMV-seropositive.

This chain connects TRBV5-8 to TRBJ1-3; D unresolved. Germline V gene sequence: CDR1 SGHTS, CDR2 YDEGEE. The CDR3 length is 15 residues. V was clipped by 2 bases and J by 4 bases, with 13 bases between them. The CDR3 sequence: CASSLSPGIGNTIYF. DNA for the CDR3: TGTGCCAGCAGCTTAAGCCCCGGGATCGGAAACACCATATATTTT.

This sequence joins TRBV7-2 and TRBJ1-5; D gene uncertain. Germline V gene sequence: CDR1 SGHTA, CDR2 FQGNSA. V lost 2 bases and J 4 bases, leaving 9 bases between the germline ends. This CDR3 region has 14 residues. The CDR3: CASSLHSVNQPQHF. As DNA, the CDR3 is TGTGCCAGCAGCTTACACAGTGTTAATCAGCCCCAGCATTTT.

V usage is TRBV11-2 and J usage is TRBJ1-2; 7 bases fit TRBD1. CDR1 is SGHAT, CDR2 FQNNGV, per germline. V trimming: 1 base; J trimming: 4 bases; junction bases outside the gene matches: 9. This CDR3 contains 16 residues. The CDR3 sequence: CASSLGGGKVLYGYTF. The CDR3 DNA is TGTGCCAGCAGCTTAGGAGGGGGCAAGGTACTCTATGGCTACACCTTC.

CDR3 DNA: TGCGCCAGCAGCCAAGGGCTAGCGGGAGATTACGAGCAGTACTTC. It yields the protein CASSQGLAGDYEQYF. The chain couples TRBV4-1 to TRBJ2-7, with 10 bases matching TRBD2. CDR3 length: 15 residues. V lost 1 base, J lost 4 bases, and 4 bases stayed unmatched. Germline V gene data show CDR1 as MGHRA and CDR2 as YSYEKL.

This chain connects TRBV25-1 to TRBJ2-5; 7 nucleotides line up with TRBD2. Germline V CDR1 and CDR2: MGHDK, SYGVNS. J was trimmed by 5 bases and V by 7 bases; bases with no gene match: 10. The CDR3 runs 14 residues. CDR3 protein: CASTLSVGGETQYF. Here the CDR3 DNA reads TGTGCCAGCACTCTATCCGTCGGGGGGGAGACCCAGTACTTC.

This sequence joins TRBV30 and TRBJ1-2; D ambiguous. Per the germline V gene, CDR1 is GTSNPN and CDR2 is SVGIG (reference sequence). CDR3 length: 13 amino acids. V was trimmed by 0 bases and J by 8 bases, leaving 13 bases between them. CDR3 loop: CAWSVRWSVGYTF. In DNA, the CDR3 is TGTGCCTGGAGTGTAAGGTGGAGTGTGGGCTACACCTTC. Full variable domain (rest looked up from reference TRBV30 and TRBJ1-2): SQTIHQWPATLVQPVGSPLSLECTVEGTSNPNLYWYRQAAGRGLQLLFYSVGIGQISSEVPQNLSASRPQDRQFILSSKKLLLSDSGFYLCAWSVRWSVGYTFGSGTRLTVV.

The CDR3, as DNA: TGTGCCAGCAGCGTACCCCCGGCATCGAGGGTTCGAGAGACCCAGTACTTC. Amino acids: CASSVPPASRVRETQYF. The chain uses TRBV9 and TRBJ2-5; D is possibly TRBD2 (5 bases). CDR1 SGDLS and CDR2 YYNGEE come from the germline V gene. Between the trimmed V and J ends, which lost 1 base and 4 bases, there was a span of 20 bases. This CDR3 has 17 residues. The variable domain in full, with the rest retrieved from reference TRBV9 and TRBJ2-5, is DSGVTQTPKHLITATGQRVTLRCSPRSGDLSVYWYQQSLDQGLQFLIQYYNGEERAKGNILERFSAQQFPDLHSELNLSSLELGDSALYFCASSVPPASRVRETQYFGPGTRLLVL.

J is TRBJ2-5 and V is TRBV5-1; 9 positions agree with TRBD2. CDR3 length: 14 amino acids. CDR1 is SGHRS, CDR2 YFSETQ, per germline. The V segment lost 5 bases and the J segment 0 bases; nucleotides outside the gene matches: 2. CDR3 in DNA: TGCGCCAGCAGGACTAGCGGCAACCAAGAGACCCAGTACTTC. Protein: CASRTSGNQETQYF.

The genes are TRBV7-2 and TRBJ1-2; 9 bases fit TRBD1. Germline V gene lookup returns CDR1 SGHTA and CDR2 FQGNSA. The CDR3 consists of 15 residues. Trimming removed 3 bases from V and 2 bases from J; junction bases left unmatched: 4. This chain's CDR3 is CASSLRQGENYGYTF. DNA for the CDR3: TGTGCCAGCAGCTTGCGACAGGGGGAGAACTATGGCTACACCTTC. Filled out from reference TRBV7-2 and TRBJ1-2, the complete variable domain reads GAGVSQSPSNKVTEKGKDVELRCDPISGHTALYWYRQSLGQGLEFLIYFQGNSAPDKSGLPSDRFSAERTGGSVSTLTIQRTQQEDSAVYLCASSLRQGENYGYTFGSGTRLTVV.

This chain uses TRBV19 with TRBJ2-5, with D possibly matching TRBD2 (6 bases). V was clipped by 6 bases and J by 5 bases, with 13 bases between them. The CDR3 consists of 13 residues. The germline V gene encodes CDR1 LNHDA and CDR2 SQIVND (reference sequence). CDR3 protein: CASRGGNGETQYF. For the CDR3, the DNA is TGTGCCAGTAGGGGGGGAAATGGGGAGACCCAGTACTTC.

This clone was seen a single time. The chain combines TRBV13 with TRBJ1-2; a possible D gene is TRBD1 (6 bases). Germline lookup yields CDR1 PRHDT and CDR2 FYEKMQ (reference sequence). CDR3 length: 14 residues. V shed 3 bases and J shed 8 bases, with 16 bases lying between them. For the CDR3, the DNA is TGTGCCAGCAGCTTTACAGGGTCCGGTGTCGGCTACACCTTC. Its translation is CASSFTGSGVGYTF.

This clone was seen just once. This chain connects TRBV9 to TRBJ1-2; the D gene is possibly TRBD1 (6 bases). There are 14 residues in the CDR3. CDR1 and CDR2 from the germline V gene are SGDLS and YYNGEE. Trimming shortened V by 0 bases and J by 7 bases, and 13 bases separated the two germline ends. The CDR3 sequence is CASSVEGGTAGYTF. The CDR3 DNA is TGTGCCAGCAGCGTAGAAGGGGGAACGGCTGGCTACACCTTC.

The chain links TRBV19 to TRBJ1-2; D perhaps matches TRBD1 (6 bases). Germline V gene data show CDR1 as LNHDA and CDR2 as SQIVND (reference sequence). V was cut by 3 bases and J by 4 bases, with 21 bases left in between. This CDR3 region has 17 residues. This CDR3 is CASSMYRVEGEGYGYTF. The CDR3 DNA sequence: TGTGCCAGTAGTATGTACAGGGTAGAAGGGGAAGGCTATGGCTACACCTTC.

The genes are TRBV4-1 and TRBJ2-7; possibly TRBD2 for D (5 bases). This CDR3 comprises 15 residues. Germline lookup yields CDR1 MGHRA and CDR2 YSYEKL. V shed 1 base and J shed 2 bases, with 12 bases lying between them. The CDR3, as DNA: TGCGCCAGCAGCCAAGGTACTAGTCAAGCCTACGAGCAGTACTTC. This translates into CASSQGTSQAYEQYF.

V and J are TRBV5-5 and TRBJ2-5, with D tentatively TRBD1 (5 bases). The CDR3 is made up of 16 amino acids. V lost 4 bases and J 4 bases, leaving 20 bases between the germline ends. Germline V lookup: CDR1 SGHKS, CDR2 YYEKEE (reference sequence). CDR3 in DNA: TGTGCCAGCAGCCTAACCAGGGATAGCAGCTTAGAGACCCAGTACTTC. It is translated as CASSLTRDSSLETQYF. Variable domain in full (rest from reference TRBV5-5 and TRBJ2-5): DAGVTQSPTHLIKTRGQQVTLRCSPISGHKSVSWYQQVLGQGPQFIFQYYEKEERGRGNFPDRFSARQFPNYSSELNVNALLLGDSALYLCASSLTRDSSLETQYFGPGTRLLVL.

The gene calls are TRBV4-1 and TRBJ2-2; D is unclear. This CDR3 spans 15 amino acids. Trimming stripped 0 bases from V and 0 bases from J, with 5 bases between. Germline V gene sequence: CDR1 MGHRA, CDR2 YSYEKL. The CDR3 protein is CASSQEATNTGELFF. CDR3 DNA: TGCGCCAGCAGCCAAGAAGCTACGAACACCGGGGAGCTGTTTTTT.

V gene TRBV29-1 combines with J gene TRBJ2-5; TRBD2 is a possible D gene (5 bases). This CDR3 has 15 residues. V shed 7 bases and J shed 5 bases, with 23 bases lying between them. Germline loops: CDR1 SQVTM, CDR2 ANQGSEA. CDR3 nucleotide sequence: TGCAGCGCCGAAGGTCGGGGTCTGGGTGAGGAGACCCAGTACTTC. It translates to CSAEGRGLGEETQYF. Based on the CDR3 plus reference TRBV29-1 and TRBJ2-5, the full variable domain is SAVISQKPSRDICQRGTSLTIQCQVDSQVTMMFWYRQQPGQSLTLIATANQGSEATYESGFVIDKFPISRPNLTFSTLTVSNMSPEDSSIYLCSAEGRGLGEETQYFGPGTRLLVL.

This clone was observed a handful of times. The rearrangement uses TRBV29-1 and TRBJ2-5; 7 bases match TRBD1. The CDR3 consists of 15 residues. Germline-derived CDR1 and CDR2 are SQVTM and ANQGSEA. The J segment lost 3 bases and the V segment lost 4 bases, leaving 11 bases of the junction unmatched. The CDR3 loop is CSVGGKGTAEETQYF. CDR3 DNA: TGCAGCGTTGGGGGAAAAGGGACAGCAGAAGAGACCCAGTACTTC.